This is a list of T cell receptor beta chains from one sample in a study of blood T cell repertoires in COVID-19. The repertoire was sequenced with immunoSEQ multiplex PCR; TCRdb's copy has only in-frame clones and lacks some. The table has under 200,000 clones, around 80% seen once. The source material was PBMCs or T cells enriched from blood (not recorded which). These receptors all come from a man aged 50 to 60 who had recovered from COVID-19. CDR3s include the opening cysteine and the closing phenylalanine or tryptophan. The order of the fields is D gene, J gene, clone size, V gene, CDR3 DNA, CDR3 protein. A D gene is named only where the DNA matches it firmly. Expanded clones get a size class; other rows say once, few or many, or leave the size out.

>.|TRBJ1-5|.|TRBV10-1
TGCGCCAGCAGTGAGGGAGGGAATCAGCCCCAGCATTTT
CASSEGGNQPQHF
>.|TRBJ2-2|.|TRBV15
TGTGCCACCAGCAGACCTATAGGGCAGGGAGGGGGTCCGCCCGGGGAGCTGTTTTTT
CATSRPIGQGGGPPGELFF
>TRBD1|TRBJ2-7|.|TRBV5-4
TGTGCCAGCAGCTTGCCCGGGACAGCCTACGAGCAGTACTTC
CASSLPGTAYEQYF
>.|TRBJ2-2|.|TRBV5-1
TGCGCCAGCAGCCGGGACAACCTGAACACCGGGGAGCTGTTTTTT
CASSRDNLNTGELFF
>TRBD1|TRBJ2-7|.|TRBV19
TGTGCCAGTAAAGTGGGGACAGGGGACTCCGAGCAGTACTTC
CASKVGTGDSEQYF
>.|TRBJ2-7|.|TRBV6-5
TGTGCCAGCAGCGGAGACAGGAGGACCTACGAGCAGTACTTC
CASSGDRRTYEQYF
>TRBD1|TRBJ2-7|.|TRBV23-1
TGCGCCAGCAGTCAAGTTTGGACAGGGCGGAGGGGAGGTCACGATTACGAGCAGTACTTC
CASSQVWTGRRGGHDYEQYF
>.|TRBJ1-3|.|TRBV5-1
TGCGCCAGCAGCTCTAGCTTAGGAAACACCATATATTTT
CASSSSLGNTIYF
>.|TRBJ1-5|once|TRBV6-5
TGTGCCAGCAGACCGACAGTTTATAGCAATCAGCCCCAGCATTTT
CASRPTVYSNQPQHF
>.|TRBJ2-7|once|TRBV10-3
TGTGCCATCAGTGAGTCGAGCGCTGCCAACGAGCAGTACTTC
CAISESSAANEQYF
>.|TRBJ2-5|.|TRBV5-1
TGCGCCAGCAACCCCCCTGGGGGGTACCAAGAGACCCAGTACTTC
CASNPPGGYQETQYF
>.|TRBJ1-6|.|TRBV3-1/TRBV3-2
TGTGCCAGCAGCCAGGGGCAGGGGATGTCACCCCTCCACTTT
CASSQGQGMSPLHF
>.|TRBJ2-7|.|TRBV7-5
TGTGTCAGAAGCTTAGCTCCCGGGGTCTGCTCCTACGAGCAGTACTTC
CVRSLAPGVCSYEQYF
>.|TRBJ1-6|.|TRBV19
TGTGCCAGTAGTACAGGGGAAAATTCACCCCTCCACTTT
CASSTGENSPLHF
>TRBD2|TRBJ2-1|.|TRBV7-3
TGTGCCAGCAGCCCCGGCGGACTAGCGGGAGGCAATGAGCAGTTCTTC
CASSPGGLAGGNEQFF
>.|TRBJ2-2|.|TRBV28
TGTGCCAGCAGCAACTCCTTTTCTGGGCTGAACACCGGGGAGCTGTTTTTT
CASSNSFSGLNTGELFF
>.|TRBJ2-5|.|TRBV13
TGTGCCAGCAGCTCGGTTGCGAGTGAGACCCAGTACTTC
CASSSVASETQYF
>.|TRBJ2-3|.|TRBV11-3
TGTGCCAGCAGCTTAGATCGGCAGGGTGGCACAGATACGCAGTATTTT
CASSLDRQGGTDTQYF
>.|TRBJ1-4|.|TRBV6-5
TGTGCCAGCAGTAAGGAGTTTAATGAAAAACTGTTTTTT
CASSKEFNEKLFF
>.|TRBJ2-1|many|TRBV6-5
TGTGCCAGCCTACAAGGGGGGGCCTACAATGAGCAGTTCTTC
CASLQGGAYNEQFF
>.|TRBJ2-5|.|TRBV15
TGTGCCACCAGCAGACCCGGGGTGGCAGAGACCCAGTACTTC
CATSRPGVAETQYF
>.|TRBJ1-5|.|TRBV7-5
TGTGTCAGAAGCTTAGGTAAGGCAGGGGGCCTTAGCAATCAGCCCCAGCATTTT
CVRSLGKAGGLSNQPQHF
>.|TRBJ2-2|few|TRBV7-3
TGTGCCAGCAGCTTTGGGGCCAGAGACACCGGGGAGCTGTTTTTT
CASSFGARDTGELFF
>.|TRBJ2-7|.|TRBV5-8
TGTGCCAGCAGCTTGTCGAGCCAGGGGGAGCAGTACTTC
CASSLSSQGEQYF
>TRBD2|TRBJ2-5|.|TRBV5-4
TGTGCCAGCAGCTTGGCCCGGGGCAGCGGGGACGAGACCCAGTACTTC
CASSLARGSGDETQYF
>.|TRBJ2-7|.|TRBV5-1
TGCGCCAGCAGCTCGTTCGATCCCAACGGCGAGCAGTACTTC
CASSSFDPNGEQYF
>.|TRBJ1-1|.|TRBV12-3/TRBV12-4
TGTGCCAGCAGCCGCCGGCAGGGGACGGAAGCTTTCTTT
CASSRRQGTEAFF
>.|TRBJ2-5|.|TRBV4-2
TGTGCCAGCAGCCAAGAACAGGGTCGAGGGGAGACCCAGTACTTC
CASSQEQGRGETQYF
>TRBD2|TRBJ2-7|.|TRBV18
TGTGCCAGCTCACCTCCGGGGGGCTCCTACGAGCAGTACTTC
CASSPPGGSYEQYF
>TRBD2|TRBJ2-4|.|TRBV7-6
TGTGCCAGCAGCCCCTCTCGGCGGGAGAGTGACAAAAACATTCAGTACTTC
CASSPSRRESDKNIQYF
>TRBD2|TRBJ2-2|.|TRBV4-1
TGCGCCAGCAGCTACAGGGGAATAGCGGGAGAGGTTAGTGGTGCCGGGGAGCTGTTTTTT
CASSYRGIAGEVSGAGELFF
>.|TRBJ1-4|.|TRBV2
TGTGCCAGCAGTGAATCAATAGGGGGAAATGAAAAACTGTTTTTT
CASSESIGGNEKLFF
>.|TRBJ2-3|.|TRBV6-4
TGTGCCAGCAGTGGCGGGAGCACAGATACGCAGTATTTT
CASSGGSTDTQYF
>.|TRBJ1-4|.|TRBV29-1
TGCAGCGTGTCGGCAGGGGACCTCGGAAAACTGTTTTTT
CSVSAGDLGKLFF
>.|TRBJ2-7|.|TRBV7-6
TGTGCCAGCAGCCGGGGAACAGGGTCCTTGGATGAGCAGTACTTC
CASSRGTGSLDEQYF
>.|TRBJ1-6|.|TRBV14
TGTGCCAGCAGCCAAGTGGCAGGGTTAAATAATTCACCCCTCCACTTT
CASSQVAGLNNSPLHF
>TRBD1|TRBJ1-2|.|TRBV2
TGTGCCAGCACCCGACTAGGGACAGGGAACTATGGCTACACCTTC
CASTRLGTGNYGYTF
>TRBD1|TRBJ2-2|.|TRBV9
TGTGCCAGCAGCGAGAGACAGGGCCCCGGGGAGCTGTTTTTT
CASSERQGPGELFF
>TRBD2|TRBJ2-7|.|TRBV7-9
TGTGCCAGCGGACCGACTAGCGGGACCTACGAGCAGTACTTC
CASGPTSGTYEQYF
>.|TRBJ1-4|.|TRBV4-2
TGTGCCAGCAGCCAAGATCGAAACAATAATGAAAAACTGTTTTTT
CASSQDRNNNEKLFF
>.|TRBJ2-1|once|TRBV4-2
TGTGCCAGCAGCCAAGATTTCGACAGCCGCAATGAGCAGTTCTTC
CASSQDFDSRNEQFF
>TRBD1|TRBJ2-7|.|TRBV6-5
TGTGCCAGCCCTCCGGGGACAGGGAGTAACCACGAGCAGTACTTC
CASPPGTGSNHEQYF
>.|TRBJ1-5|.|TRBV28
TGTGCCAGCAGTAGGGGTATAGGAAACAATCAGCCCCAGCATTTT
CASSRGIGNNQPQHF
>.|TRBJ1-6|.|TRBV28
TGTGCCAGCAGTTTTGGCTCACCCCTCCACTTT
CASSFGSPLHF
>.|TRBJ1-5|.|TRBV21-1
TGTGCCAGCAGCAAAGGTTCATCGCGAATTAGCAATCAGCCCCAGCATTTT
CASSKGSSRISNQPQHF
>TRBD2|TRBJ2-2|.|TRBV24-1
TGTGCCACCAGCGGGGGGGACTCTAGGGTTGGCACCGGGGAGCTGTTTTTT
CATSGGDSRVGTGELFF
>.|TRBJ2-3|.|TRBV3-1/TRBV3-2
TGTGCCAGCAGCCGCCTCGGGATTAGCACAGATACGCAGTATTTT
CASSRLGISTDTQYF
>TRBD2|TRBJ2-4|.|TRBV7-9
TGTGCCAGCAGCTCCCCCGGGGGGGGTGGGAACATTCAGTACTTC
CASSSPGGGGNIQYF
>TRBD1|TRBJ1-2|.|TRBV2
TGTGCCAGCAGCGCGGACAGGGGAGATGGCTACACCTTC
CASSADRGDGYTF
>TRBD1|TRBJ1-2|.|TRBV2
TGTGCCAGCACAGGGGGCTGGGGTGGCTACACCTTC
CASTGGWGGYTF
>TRBD1|TRBJ2-7|.|TRBV2
TGTGCCAGCAGTAAACCACAGGGGACGTTGAACGAGCAGTACTTC
CASSKPQGTLNEQYF
>TRBD2|TRBJ2-5|.|TRBV13
TGTGCCAGCAGCTTCCGCGGGGGGGCCTTTGAAGAGACCCAGTACTTC
CASSFRGGAFEETQYF
>.|TRBJ1-5|.|TRBV7-8
TGTGCCAGCAGCTTATATCTGTCAGGGGATCAGCCCCAGCATTTT
CASSLYLSGDQPQHF